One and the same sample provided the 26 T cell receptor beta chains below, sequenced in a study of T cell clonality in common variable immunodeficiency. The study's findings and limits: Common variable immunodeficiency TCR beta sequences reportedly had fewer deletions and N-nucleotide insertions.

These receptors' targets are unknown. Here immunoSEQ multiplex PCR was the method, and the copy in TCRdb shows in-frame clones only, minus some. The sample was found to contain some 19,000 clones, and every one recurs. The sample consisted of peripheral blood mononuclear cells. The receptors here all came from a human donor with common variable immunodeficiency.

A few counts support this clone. The sequenced part of the CDR3 DNA is TGTGCCTGGAGGGGAGACAGAAATTCACCC. Amino acids: CAWRGDRNSP. Given in full, the CDR3 is CAWRGDRNSPLHF. The rearrangement links TRBV30 to TRBJ1-6, with D perhaps matching TRBD1 (5 bases). The read terminates 3 residues before the CDR3 end, so the remaining end is supplied by the germline J gene. The CDR3 totals 13 residues. CDR1 and CDR2 (germline): GTSNPN, SVGIG (reference sequence). V shed 3 bases and J shed 7 bases, with 10 bases lying between them. The variable domain in full, with the rest retrieved from reference TRBV30 and TRBJ1-6, is SQTIHQWPATLVQPVGSPLSLECTVEGTSNPNLYWYRQAAGRGLQLLFYSVGIGQISSEVPQNLSASRPQDRQFILSSKKLLLSDSGFYLCAWRGDRNSPLHFGNGTRLTVT.

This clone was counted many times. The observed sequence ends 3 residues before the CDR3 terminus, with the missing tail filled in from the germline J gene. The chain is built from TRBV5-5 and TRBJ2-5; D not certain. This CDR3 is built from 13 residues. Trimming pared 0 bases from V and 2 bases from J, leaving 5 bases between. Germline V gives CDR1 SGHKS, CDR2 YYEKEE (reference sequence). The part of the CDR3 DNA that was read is TGTGCCAGCAGCTTGGGCAGGCAAGAGACC. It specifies CASSLGRQET. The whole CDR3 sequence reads CASSLGRQETQYF. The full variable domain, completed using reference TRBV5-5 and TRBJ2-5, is DAGVTQSPTHLIKTRGQQVTLRCSPISGHKSVSWYQQVLGQGPQFIFQYYEKEERGRGNFPDRFSARQFPNYSSELNVNALLLGDSALYLCASSLGRQETQYFGPGTRLLVL.

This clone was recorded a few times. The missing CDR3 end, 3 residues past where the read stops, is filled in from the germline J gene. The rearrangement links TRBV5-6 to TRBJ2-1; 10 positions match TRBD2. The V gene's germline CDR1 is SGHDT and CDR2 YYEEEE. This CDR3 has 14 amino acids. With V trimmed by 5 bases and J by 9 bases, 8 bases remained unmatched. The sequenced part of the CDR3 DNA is TGTGCCAGCAGTAAGCGGGGGGGCCGGAGTGAG. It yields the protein CASSKRGGRSE. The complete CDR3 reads CASSKRGGRSEQFF.

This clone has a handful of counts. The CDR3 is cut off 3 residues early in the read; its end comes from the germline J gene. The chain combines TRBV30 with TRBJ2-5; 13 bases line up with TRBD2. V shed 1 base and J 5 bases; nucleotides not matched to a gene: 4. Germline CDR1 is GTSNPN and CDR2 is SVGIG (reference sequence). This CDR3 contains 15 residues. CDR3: CAWSAGLAGVETQYF. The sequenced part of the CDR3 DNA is TGTGCCTGGAGTGCAGGACTAGCGGGAGTTGAGACC. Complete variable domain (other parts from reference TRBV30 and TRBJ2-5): SQTIHQWPATLVQPVGSPLSLECTVEGTSNPNLYWYRQAAGRGLQLLFYSVGIGQISSEVPQNLSASRPQDRQFILSSKKLLLSDSGFYLCAWSAGLAGVETQYFGPGTRLLVL.

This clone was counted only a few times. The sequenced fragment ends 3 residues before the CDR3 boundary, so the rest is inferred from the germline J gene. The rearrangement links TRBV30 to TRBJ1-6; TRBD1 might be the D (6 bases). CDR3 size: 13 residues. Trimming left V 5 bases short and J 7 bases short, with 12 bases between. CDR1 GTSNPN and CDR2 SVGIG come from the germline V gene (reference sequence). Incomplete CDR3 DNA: TGTGCCTGGGGGAGGGGGACGAATTCACCC. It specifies CAWGRGTNSP. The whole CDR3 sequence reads CAWGRGTNSPLHF. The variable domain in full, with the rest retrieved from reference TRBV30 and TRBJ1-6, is SQTIHQWPATLVQPVGSPLSLECTVEGTSNPNLYWYRQAAGRGLQLLFYSVGIGQISSEVPQNLSASRPQDRQFILSSKKLLLSDSGFYLCAWGRGTNSPLHFGNGTRLTVT.

CDR3 sequence: CASSEGGQSSYNSPLHF. The CDR3 bases that were read are TGTGCCAGCAGTGAAGGGGGACAGAGCTCCTATAATTCACCC. J is TRBJ1-6 and V is TRBV2, with TRBD1 matching over 7 bases. The read ends 3 residues before the CDR3 terminus; that terminus is restored from the germline J gene. With 1 base clipped from V and 0 bases from J, the junction kept 3 bases outside the gene matches. Germline V gene sequence: CDR1 SNHLY, CDR2 FYNNEI. This CDR3 region has 17 residues.

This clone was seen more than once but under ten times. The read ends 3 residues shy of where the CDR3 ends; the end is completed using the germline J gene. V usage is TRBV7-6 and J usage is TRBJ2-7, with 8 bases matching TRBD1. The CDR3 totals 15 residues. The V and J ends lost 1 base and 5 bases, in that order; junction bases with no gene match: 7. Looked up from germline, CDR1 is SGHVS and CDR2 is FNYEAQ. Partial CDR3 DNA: TGTGCCAGCAGCTTAGGGTGGCAGGGGGCCCACGAG. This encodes CASSLGWQGAHE. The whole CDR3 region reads CASSLGWQGAHEQYF. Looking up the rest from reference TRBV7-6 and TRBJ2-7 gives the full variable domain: GAGVSQSPRYKVTKRGQDVALRCDPISGHVSLYWYRQALGQGPEFLTYFNYEAQQDKSGLPNDRFSAERPEGSISTLTIQRTEQRDSAMYRCASSLGWQGAHEQYFGPGTRLTVT.

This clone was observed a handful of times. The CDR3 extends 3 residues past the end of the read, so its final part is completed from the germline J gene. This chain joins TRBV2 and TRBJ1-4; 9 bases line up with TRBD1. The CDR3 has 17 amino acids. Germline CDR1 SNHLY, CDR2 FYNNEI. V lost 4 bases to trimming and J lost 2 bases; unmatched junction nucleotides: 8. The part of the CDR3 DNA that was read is TGTGCCAGCAGTGGCTCGGGACAGGGTTTTACTAATGAAAAA. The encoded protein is CASSGSGQGFTNEK. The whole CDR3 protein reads CASSGSGQGFTNEKLFF.

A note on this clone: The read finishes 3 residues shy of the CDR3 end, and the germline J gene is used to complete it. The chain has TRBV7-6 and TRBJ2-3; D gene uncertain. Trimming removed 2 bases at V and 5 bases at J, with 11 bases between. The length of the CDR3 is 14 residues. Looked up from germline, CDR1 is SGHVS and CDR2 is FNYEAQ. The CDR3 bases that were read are TGTGCCAGCAGCTTAAGGGTTAGTAAAGATACG. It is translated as CASSLRVSKDT. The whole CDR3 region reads CASSLRVSKDTQYF.

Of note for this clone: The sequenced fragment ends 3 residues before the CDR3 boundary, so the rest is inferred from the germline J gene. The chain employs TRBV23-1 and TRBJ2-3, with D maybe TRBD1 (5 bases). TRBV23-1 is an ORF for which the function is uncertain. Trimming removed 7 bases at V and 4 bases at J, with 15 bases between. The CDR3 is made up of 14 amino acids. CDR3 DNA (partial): TGCGCCAGCATTTTGAGGTTAGGGGCAGATACG. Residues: CASILRLGADT. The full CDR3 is CASILRLGADTQYF.

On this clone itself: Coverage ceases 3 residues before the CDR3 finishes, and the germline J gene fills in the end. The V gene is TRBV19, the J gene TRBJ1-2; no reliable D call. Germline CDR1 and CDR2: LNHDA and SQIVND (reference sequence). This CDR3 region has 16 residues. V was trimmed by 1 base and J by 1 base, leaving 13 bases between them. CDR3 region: CASSIVSGRSNYGYTF. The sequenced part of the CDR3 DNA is TGTGCCAGTAGTATAGTTTCAGGCAGAAGTAACTATGGC.

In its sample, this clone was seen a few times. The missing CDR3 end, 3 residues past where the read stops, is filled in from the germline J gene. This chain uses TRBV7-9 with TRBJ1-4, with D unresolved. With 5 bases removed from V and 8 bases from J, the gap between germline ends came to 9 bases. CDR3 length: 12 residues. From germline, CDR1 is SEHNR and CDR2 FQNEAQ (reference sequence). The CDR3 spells CASSQGGEKLFF. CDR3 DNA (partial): TGTGCCAGCAGCCAAGGCGGAGAAAAA. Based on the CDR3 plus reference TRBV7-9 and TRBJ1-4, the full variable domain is DTGVSQNPRHKITKRGQNVTFRCDPISEHNRLYWYRQTLGQGPEFLTYFQNEAQLEKSRLLSDRFSAERPKGSFSTLEIQRTEQGDSAMYLCASSQGGEKLFFGSGTQLSVL.

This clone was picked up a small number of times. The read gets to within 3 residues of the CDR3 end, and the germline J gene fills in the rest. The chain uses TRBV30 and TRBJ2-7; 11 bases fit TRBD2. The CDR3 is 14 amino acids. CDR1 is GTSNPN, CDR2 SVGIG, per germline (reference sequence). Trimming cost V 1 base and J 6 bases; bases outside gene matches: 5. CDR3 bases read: TGTGCCTGGAGTGCTGGACTAGCGGGCAGCGAG. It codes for CAWSAGLAGSE. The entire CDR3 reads CAWSAGLAGSEQYF.

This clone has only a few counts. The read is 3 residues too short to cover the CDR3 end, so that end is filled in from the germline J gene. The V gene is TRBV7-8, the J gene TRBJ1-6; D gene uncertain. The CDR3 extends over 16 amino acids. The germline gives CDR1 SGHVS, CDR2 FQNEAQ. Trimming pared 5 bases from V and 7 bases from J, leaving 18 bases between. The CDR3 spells CASSLPRFRWNSPLHF. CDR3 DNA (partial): TGTGCCAGCAGCCTCCCCCGGTTTCGATGGAATTCACCC.

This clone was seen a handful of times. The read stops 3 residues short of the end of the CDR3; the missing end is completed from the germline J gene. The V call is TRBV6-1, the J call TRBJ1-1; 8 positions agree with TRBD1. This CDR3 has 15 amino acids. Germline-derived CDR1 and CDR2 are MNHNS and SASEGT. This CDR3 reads CASSERYGQGAPAFF. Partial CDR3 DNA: TGTGCCAGCAGTGAACGGTACGGGCAGGGGGCTCCG.

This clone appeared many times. CDR3 sequence reads: CASSQGRGADEQYF. The covered CDR3 bases are TGCGCCAGCAGCCAGGGCAGGGGAGCTGACGAG. The rearrangement joins TRBV4-1 to TRBJ2-7; perhaps TRBD1 as D (6 bases). The sequence runs out 3 residues before the end of the CDR3; the remainder is reconstructed from the germline J gene. CDR1 MGHRA and CDR2 YSYEKL come from the germline V gene. This CDR3 region has 14 residues. Trimming took 3 bases from V and 5 from J, leaving 14 bases between them.

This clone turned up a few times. CDR3 loop: CASSPLRSPPRPFYEQYF. The CDR3 DNA, read in part, is TGTGCCAGCTCACCACTGCGGAGTCCCCCGCGCCCCTTCTACGAG. This chain connects TRBV18 to TRBJ2-7; D is uncertain. The CDR3 goes on 3 residues after the read ends, and that part is filled in from the germline J gene. The ends were cut back, 1 base at V and 3 bases at J, with 22 bases in the middle. Looked up from germline, CDR1 is KGHSH and CDR2 is LQKENI. The CDR3 totals 18 residues.

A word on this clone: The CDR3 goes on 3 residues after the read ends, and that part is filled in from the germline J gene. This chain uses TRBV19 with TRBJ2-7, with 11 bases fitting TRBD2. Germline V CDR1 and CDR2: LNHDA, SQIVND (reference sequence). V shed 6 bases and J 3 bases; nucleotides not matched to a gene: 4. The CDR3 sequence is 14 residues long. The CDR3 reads CASSTSGGHYEQYF. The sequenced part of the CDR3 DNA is TGTGCCAGTAGCACTAGCGGGGGACACTACGAG. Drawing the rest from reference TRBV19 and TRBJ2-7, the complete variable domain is DGGITQSPKYLFRKEGQNVTLSCEQNLNHDAMYWYRQDPGQGLRLIYYSQIVNDFQKGDIAEGYSVSREKKESFPLTVTSAQKNPTAFYLCASSTSGGHYEQYFGPGTRLTVT.

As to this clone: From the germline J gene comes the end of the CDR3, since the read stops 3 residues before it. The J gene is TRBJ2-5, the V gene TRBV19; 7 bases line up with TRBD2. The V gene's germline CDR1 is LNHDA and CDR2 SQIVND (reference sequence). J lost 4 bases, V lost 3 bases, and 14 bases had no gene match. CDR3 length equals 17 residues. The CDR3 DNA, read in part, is TGTGCCAGTAGTATTCGTCGTATGGCGGGAGAAGGAGAGACC. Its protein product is CASSIRRMAGEGET. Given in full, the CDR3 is CASSIRRMAGEGETQYF.

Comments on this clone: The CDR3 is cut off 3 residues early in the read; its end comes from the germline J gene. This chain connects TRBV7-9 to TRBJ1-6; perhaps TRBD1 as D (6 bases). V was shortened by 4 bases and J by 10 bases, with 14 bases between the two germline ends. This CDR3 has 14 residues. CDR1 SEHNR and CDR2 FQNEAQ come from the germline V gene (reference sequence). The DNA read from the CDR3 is TGTGCCAGCAGCTATACAGGGCCGAACTCACCC. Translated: CASSYTGPNSP. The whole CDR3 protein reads CASSYTGPNSPLHF.

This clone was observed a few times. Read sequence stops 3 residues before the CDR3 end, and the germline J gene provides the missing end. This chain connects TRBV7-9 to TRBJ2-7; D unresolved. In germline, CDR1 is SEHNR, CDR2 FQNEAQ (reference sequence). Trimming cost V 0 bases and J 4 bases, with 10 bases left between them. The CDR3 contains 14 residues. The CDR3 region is CASSLANSPYEQYF. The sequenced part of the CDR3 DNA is TGTGCCAGCAGCTTAGCAAACAGTCCTTACGAG.

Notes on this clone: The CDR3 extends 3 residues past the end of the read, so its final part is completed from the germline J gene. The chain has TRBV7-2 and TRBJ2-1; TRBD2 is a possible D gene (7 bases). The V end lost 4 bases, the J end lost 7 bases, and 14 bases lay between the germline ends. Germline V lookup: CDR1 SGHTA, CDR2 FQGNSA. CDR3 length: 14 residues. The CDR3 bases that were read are TGTGCCAGCAGCTCGCATAGGGGGGGAAATGAG. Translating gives CASSSHRGGNE. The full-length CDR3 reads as CASSSHRGGNEQFF.

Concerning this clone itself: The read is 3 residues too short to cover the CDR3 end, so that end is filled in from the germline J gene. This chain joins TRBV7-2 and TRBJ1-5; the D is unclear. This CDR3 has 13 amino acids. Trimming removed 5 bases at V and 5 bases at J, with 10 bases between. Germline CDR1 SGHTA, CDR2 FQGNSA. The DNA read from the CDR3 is TGTGCCAGCAGCCAGGCCCAGCATCAGCCC. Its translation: CASSQAQHQP. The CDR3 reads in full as CASSQAQHQPQHF.

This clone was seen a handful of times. The covered CDR3 bases are TGTGCCAGCACGGCAGAGGGACAGACTTACAATGAG. It is translated as CASTAEGQTYNE. The CDR3 reads in full as CASTAEGQTYNEQFF. The chain carries TRBV7-9 and TRBJ2-1; 7 positions match TRBD1. Coverage ceases 3 residues before the CDR3 finishes, and the germline J gene fills in the end. This CDR3 has 15 residues. After removal of 7 bases from V and 4 bases from J, the junction contained 10 bases not matched to a gene. CDR1 is SEHNR, CDR2 FQNEAQ, per germline (reference sequence). The entire variable domain, with the rest obtained from reference TRBV7-9 and TRBJ2-1, is as follows: DTGVSQNPRHKITKRGQNVTFRCDPISEHNRLYWYRQTLGQGPEFLTYFQNEAQLEKSRLLSDRFSAERPKGSFSTLEIQRTEQGDSAMYLCASTAEGQTYNEQFFGPGTRLTVL.

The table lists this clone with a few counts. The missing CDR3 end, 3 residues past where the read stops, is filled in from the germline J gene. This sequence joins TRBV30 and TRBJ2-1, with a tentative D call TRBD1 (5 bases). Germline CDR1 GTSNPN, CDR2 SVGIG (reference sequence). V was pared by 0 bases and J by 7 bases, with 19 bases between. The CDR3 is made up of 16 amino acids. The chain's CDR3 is CAWSVDPRDFFNEQFF. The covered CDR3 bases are TGTGCCTGGAGTGTAGATCCCAGGGATTTTTTTAATGAG.

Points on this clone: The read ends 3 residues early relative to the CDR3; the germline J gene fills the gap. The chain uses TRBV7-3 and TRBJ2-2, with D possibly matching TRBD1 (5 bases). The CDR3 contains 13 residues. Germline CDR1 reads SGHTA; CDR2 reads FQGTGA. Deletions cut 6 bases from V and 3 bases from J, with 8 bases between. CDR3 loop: CASRGQDTGELFF. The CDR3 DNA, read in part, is TGTGCCAGCAGAGGACAAGACACCGGGGAG. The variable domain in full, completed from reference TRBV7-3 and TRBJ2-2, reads GAGVSQTPSNKVTEKGKYVELRCDPISGHTALYWYRQSLGQGPEFLIYFQGTGAADDSGLPNDRFFAVRPEGSVSTLKIQRTERGDSAVYLCASRGQDTGELFFGEGSRLTVL.